Here is one T cell receptor beta chain with its context. The data stem from a study of technical replicates of blood from several donors. Repertoires were generated with immunoSEQ multiplex PCR, while TCRdb's copy carries only in-frame clones and drops some. The repertoire holds tens of thousands of clones, with around 90% as singletons. Germline V gives CDR1 SNHLY, CDR2 FYNNEI. With V trimmed by 6 bases and J by 4 bases, 11 bases remained unmatched. The CDR3 has 16 amino acids. Sequenced input: PBMCs. The TCR was taken from a human donor in good health. Some clones in this sample may be carry-over from other donors' samples. The genes are TRBV2 and TRBJ1-5, with TRBD1 identical over 8 bases. In DNA form, the CDR3 reads TGTGCCAGCAGCGCCCTCCCGGGACAGGTGAATCAGCCCCAGCATTTT. Translated: CASSALPGQVNQPQHF.